This T cell receptor beta chain was documented in a study of control samples from healthy donors and cancer patients. Using immunoSEQ multiplex PCR, the repertoire was profiled, and TCRdb retains in-frame clones only, with some absent. The sample yields tens of thousands of clones, about 85% seen once. The clonotype originates from a man aged 60 to 69 with colorectal cancer. Sample: PBMCs.

CDR3 sequence (DNA): TGTGCCGGCCTGCGTGAGGCAGGGCTCACTGAAGCTTTCTTT. Residues: CAGLREAGLTEAFF. The chain has TRBV5-8 and TRBJ1-1, with TRBD1 as a possible D gene (5 bases). CDR1 is SGHTS, CDR2 YDEGEE, per germline. V was trimmed by 10 bases and J by 4 bases, leaving 20 bases between them. The length of the CDR3 is 14 residues.